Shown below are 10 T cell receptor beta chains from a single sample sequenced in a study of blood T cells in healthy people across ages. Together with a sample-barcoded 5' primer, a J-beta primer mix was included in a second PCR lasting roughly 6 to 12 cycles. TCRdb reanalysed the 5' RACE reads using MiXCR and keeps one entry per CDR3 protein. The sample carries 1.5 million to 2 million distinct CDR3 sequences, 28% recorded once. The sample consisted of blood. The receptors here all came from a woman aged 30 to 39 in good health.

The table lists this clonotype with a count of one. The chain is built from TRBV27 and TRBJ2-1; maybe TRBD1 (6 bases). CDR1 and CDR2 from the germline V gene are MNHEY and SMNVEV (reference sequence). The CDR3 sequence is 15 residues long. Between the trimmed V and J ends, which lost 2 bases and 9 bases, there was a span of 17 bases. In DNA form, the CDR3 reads TGTGCCAGCAGTTTAAGGGCAGGGGTATTTTCTGAGCAGTTCTTC. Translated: CASSLRAGVFSEQFF.

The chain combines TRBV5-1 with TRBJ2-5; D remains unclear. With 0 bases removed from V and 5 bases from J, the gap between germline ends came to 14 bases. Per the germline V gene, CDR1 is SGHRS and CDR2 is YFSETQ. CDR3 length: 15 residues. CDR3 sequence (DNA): TGCGCCAGCAGCTTGGCCGAGGCCGACGGGGAGACCCAGTACTTC. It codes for CASSLAEADGETQYF.

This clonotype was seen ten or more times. The DNA of the CDR3 is TGCGCCAGCAGTCCCAGCCGAGGGATTAATGAGCAGTTCTTC. Translating it yields CASSPSRGINEQFF. The chain uses TRBV4-1 and TRBJ2-1, with D possibly being TRBD2 (5 bases). Germline lookup yields CDR1 MGHRA and CDR2 YSYEKL. V was pared by 6 bases and J by 7 bases, with 16 bases between. The CDR3 runs 14 residues.

CDR3 sequence: CASSSSIATGEAFF. In DNA form, the CDR3 reads TGTGCCAGCAGTTCCTCCATCGCGACAGGGGAAGCTTTCTTT. This chain joins TRBV6-6 and TRBJ1-1; 7 bases are shared with TRBD1. The germline V gene encodes CDR1 MNHNY and CDR2 SVGAGI (reference sequence). V shed 4 bases and J 8 bases; nucleotides not matched to a gene: 10. The CDR3 has 14 residues.

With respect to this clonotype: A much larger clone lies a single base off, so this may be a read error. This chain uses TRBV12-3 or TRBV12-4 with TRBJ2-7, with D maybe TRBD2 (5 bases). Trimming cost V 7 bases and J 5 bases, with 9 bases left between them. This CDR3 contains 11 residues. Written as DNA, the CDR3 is TGTGCCAGCACCCTCGGGAACGAGCAGTACTTC. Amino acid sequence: CASTLGNEQYF.

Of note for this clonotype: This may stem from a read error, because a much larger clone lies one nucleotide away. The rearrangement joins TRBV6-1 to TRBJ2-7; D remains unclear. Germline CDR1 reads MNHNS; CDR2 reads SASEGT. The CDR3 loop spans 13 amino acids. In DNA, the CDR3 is TGTACCAGCAGTGAGACACGGTACTACGAGCAGTACTTC. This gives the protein CTSSETRYYEQYF.

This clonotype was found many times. CDR3 DNA: TGTGCCACCAGTGATCAGCGGGGGGGATCCTACGAGCAGTACTTC. It translates to CATSDQRGGSYEQYF. The chain recombines TRBV24-1 with TRBJ2-7; 10 bases map to TRBD2. Germline lookup yields CDR1 KGHDR and CDR2 SFDVKD. This CDR3 is built from 15 residues. V was pared by 3 bases and J by 1 base, with 2 bases of the junction left unmatched.

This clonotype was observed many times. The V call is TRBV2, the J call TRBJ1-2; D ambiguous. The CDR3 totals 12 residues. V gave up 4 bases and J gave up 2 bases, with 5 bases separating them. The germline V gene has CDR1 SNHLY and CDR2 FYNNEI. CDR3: CASSVENYGYTF. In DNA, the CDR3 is TGTGCCAGCAGTGTGGAGAACTATGGCTACACCTTC.

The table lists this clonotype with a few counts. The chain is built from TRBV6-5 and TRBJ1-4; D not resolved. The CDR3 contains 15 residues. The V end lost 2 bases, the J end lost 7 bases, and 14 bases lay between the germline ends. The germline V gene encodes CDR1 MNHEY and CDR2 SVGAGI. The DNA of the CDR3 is TGTGCCAGCAGTTACATGGGGAGTAAGGTTGAAAAACTGTTTTTT. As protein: CASSYMGSKVEKLFF.

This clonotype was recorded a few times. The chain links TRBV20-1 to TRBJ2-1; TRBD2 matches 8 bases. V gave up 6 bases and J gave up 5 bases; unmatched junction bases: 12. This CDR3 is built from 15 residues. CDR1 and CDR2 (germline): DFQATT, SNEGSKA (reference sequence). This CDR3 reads CSAPLPGTRNNEQFF. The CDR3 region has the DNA TGCAGTGCCCCTCTGCCCGGGACTAGAAACAATGAGCAGTTCTTC.